This TCR beta chain was profiled in a study of T cells in Graves' hyperthyroidism and ophthalmopathy (dated by TCRdb to between 2018 and 2021). Some background on the complete study: Peripheral blood samples were taken at the time of initial diagnosis, prior to any treatment. The paper reports TCR Vbeta CDR3 sequencing of some 140 peripheral blood samples: some 41 ophthalmopathy, under 85 hyperthyroidism and 17 progressor patients. In addition, the study compared T-cell repertoires in thyroid tissue and in blood from 6 or 7 Graves' hyperthyroidism patients. Whether ophthalmopathy could be predicted prospectively was tested in an independent validation cohort made up of 18 to 20 hyperthyroidism patients plus 17 patients who later progressed to ophthalmopathy. After blood sampling, hyperthyroidism patients were treated with methimazole at a starting dose of 30 mg daily, and ophthalmopathy patients were treated with high-dose intravenous methylprednisolone. The roughly 90 discovery patients were divided at random into training and test sets in a 7:3 ratio. A discovery cohort of 95 to 100 patients, roughly 45 with Graves' ophthalmopathy and over 55 with stable Graves' hyperthyroidism, was used to find distinguishing TCR V-J signatures.

In the ophthalmopathy patients, disease was moderately to severely active, with a Clinical Activity Score of 3 or more, a NOSPECS grade of 4 or more, and a duration of less than 3 months. Exclusion was applied to patients with uncontrolled infections, other autoimmune diseases, pregnancy or lactation. Diagnoses relied on clinical symptoms, serum thyroxine and TRAb, thyroid ultrasound and orbital computed tomography. PBMCs were isolated from 7.5 to 10 ml of fresh peripheral blood by Ficoll-Paque density gradient centrifugation. Total RNA was extracted with Trizol reagent, and quality was checked on an Agilent 2100 Bioanalyzer. Results and caveats for the whole study, not just this receptor: No statistical method was used to fix the sample size in advance, and group allocation was not hidden from the investigators. Blood samples also contained most of the expanded thyroid clonotypes (frequency above 0.001), which suggests that blood repertoires may reflect thyroid immune responses. In cross-validation, a model built on a 13 V-J signature told ophthalmopathy apart from stable hyperthyroidism with 87.88% sensitivity and 81% to 82% specificity, and in testing the same model reached 80%/75%. During validation, the model predicted progression to ophthalmopathy a median of about 6.5 months ahead of onset, with almost 71% sensitivity and 72.22% specificity.

The TCR beta CDR3 regions were amplified from the RNA transcripts. For the first round of RT-PCR on the TCR CDR3, the HTBI primer set was used together with the Qiagen OneStep RT-PCR kit. Libraries were constructed in a second round of multiplex PCR, after which size selection and purification were carried out. Libraries were sequenced paired-end with 100 bp reads on an Illumina HiSeq2000. As for the authors' bioinformatics: SOAPnuke was used to process the raw data, throwing out any read that contained adapters or uncalled bases, had a mean Phred below 15, or lacked an exact constant-primer or identifier match. COPE v1.2.5 was used to merge high-quality paired reads, and clonotypes were defined as unique nucleotide sequences. MiTCR v1.1 was used to align the clonotypes against IMGT TRBV, TRBD and TRBJ reference segments. Only V-J combinations with frequency above 0.0001, covering 99.2% of repertoires, were analysed. The TCS score was defined as F50 (clonal expansion) divided by E x V (chaos), with BLOSUM62-based TCRdist calculated between CDR3 peptides within each V-J. Welch's t-statistics and random forest reduced approximately 520 V-J features to about 12, which were used in a naive Bayes classifier (R e1071). In TCRdb, the public reads were trimmed at Q25 with fastp and aligned with MiXCR, with productive beta chains retained. For every CDR3 protein sequence, its rows merge into one entry that carries the most common genes and DNA. It is TCRdb's table, rather than the study itself, that gives the V and J calls and clone size. Recorded for this sample are 700,000 or so distinct CDR3 sequences; 14% of them occurred a single time. The ten largest clones take up around 12% of the sample.

This clonotype appeared many times. Its antigen remains unidentified. Base qualities are missing; no much larger clone stands one base away. The clonotype was recovered from a woman between 45 and 60 years old with Graves' ophthalmopathy. The sequenced material came from blood.

CDR3 reads: CASSYWTGAYEQYF. At the DNA level, the sequence is TGTGCCAGCAGTTACTGGACAGGCGCCTACGAGCAGTACTTC. Rearrangement joined TRBV6-1 to TRBJ2-7, with 7 bases aligning to TRBD1. From cysteine to phenylalanine, the CDR3 is 14 amino acids long. Just CDR3 DNA is preserved here, 42 bases in frame from base 1. For CDR1 and CDR2, the germline V gene lists MNHNS and SASEGT. V ends up 5 bases short and J 2 bases short, with an unmatched junction base count of 6.